This T cell receptor (beta chain) is from a study of T cells after yellow fever vaccination. Germline V gives CDR1 SGHDT, CDR2 YYEEEE. Trimming cost V 3 bases and J 4 bases; bases outside gene matches: 7. This CDR3 region has 17 residues. Each CDR3 protein is one row after TCRdb ran MiXCR on the 5' RACE reads. The sample has approximately 510,000 distinct CDR3 sequences; just over 20% are singletons. This chain connects TRBV5-6 to TRBJ2-6; 10 nucleotides line up with TRBD1. The sequencing here drew on PBMCs, taken roughly 20 days after the first yellow fever vaccination. This sequence was found in a man aged 18 to 29 who received the YFV17D yellow fever vaccine. The CDR3 here is CASSSDRGLRGANVLTF. The DNA of the CDR3 is TGTGCCAGCAGCTCCGACAGGGGGCTGAGAGGGGCCAACGTCCTGACTTTC. The whole variable domain, remainder taken from reference TRBV5-6 and TRBJ2-6, is DAGVTQSPTHLIKTRGQQVTLRCSPKSGHDTVSWYQQALGQGPQFIFQYYEEEERQRGNFPDRFSGHQFPNYSSELNVNALLLGDSALYLCASSSDRGLRGANVLTFGAGSRLTVL.